This entry lists 29 T cell receptor beta chains sequenced from one sample in a study of T cell repertoires in cytomegalovirus infection. These receptors' targets are unknown. One entry per CDR3 protein, called by TCRdb with MiXCR from the reads. The sample includes about 220,000 distinct CDR3 sequences, around 35% of them seen just once. The sample in question was CD8+ T cells from cultured PBMCs, obtained from culture after CMV antigen stimulation. These receptor sequences come from a human donor in good health (CMV status not recorded). Some clones in this sample may be carry-over from other donors' samples.

The chain joins TRBV14 to TRBJ2-1; unclear D gene. The CDR3 is 15 residues long. CDR1 and CDR2 (germline): SGHDN, FVKESK. V was cut by 4 bases and J by 1 base, with 11 bases left in between. The CDR3 protein is CASSPQGRSYNEQFF. CDR3 bases: TGTGCCAGCAGCCCTCAAGGGCGGTCCTACAATGAGCAGTTCTTC.

The V call is TRBV6-1, the J call TRBJ1-1; 8 bases line up with TRBD1. The CDR3 is made up of 17 amino acids. Germline CDR1 reads MNHNS; CDR2 reads SASEGT. With 5 bases clipped from V and 0 bases from J, the junction kept 11 bases outside the gene matches. In DNA form, the CDR3 reads TGTGCCAGCAGTAGAGACAGGGGAATAGGGATGAACACTGAAGCTTTCTTT. This translates into CASSRDRGIGMNTEAFF.

This clonotype was seen a few times. J is TRBJ2-5 and V is TRBV7-9, with D possibly matching TRBD1 (6 bases). Germline V gene sequence: CDR1 SEHNR, CDR2 FQNEAQ (reference sequence). The CDR3 is 13 residues long. The V and J ends lost 5 bases and 2 bases respectively, with 9 bases between them. The CDR3 coding sequence is TGTGCCAGCAGCGAGGGGACACAAGAGACCCAGTACTTC. Residues: CASSEGTQETQYF.

The V gene is TRBV11-2, the J gene TRBJ2-3; 11 nucleotides agree with TRBD2. Losses at the gene ends were 7 bases for V and 5 bases for J; bases not matched to a gene: 11. The CDR3 covers 16 residues. Germline V lookup: CDR1 SGHAT, CDR2 FQNNGV. The CDR3 reads CASTPTSGMYVDTQYF. The DNA of the CDR3 is TGTGCCAGCACCCCGACTAGCGGGATGTATGTAGATACGCAGTATTTT.

The rearrangement joins TRBV10-3 to TRBJ2-7; 7 bases line up with TRBD1. In germline, CDR1 is ENHRY, CDR2 SYGVKD. The CDR3 sequence is 13 residues long. V shed 10 bases and J 0 bases; nucleotides not matched to a gene: 6. CDR3 bases: TGTGCCACAGAGGGACAGAGCTCCTACGAGCAGTACTTC. Its translation is CATEGQSSYEQYF.

With regard to this clonotype: Relative to the germline gene, one junction end is altered; a read error may explain this. This rearrangement joins TRBV12-3 or TRBV12-4 to TRBJ1-1, with D uncertain. The CDR3 has 15 residues. The CDR3, as DNA: TGTACCAGCAGTCTTGGACGGGTAAAGAACACTGAAGCTTTCTTT. Translated, it gives CTSSLGRVKNTEAFF.

The chain recombines TRBV11-2 with TRBJ1-1; D is ambiguous. Germline V gives CDR1 SGHAT, CDR2 FQNNGV. The CDR3 sequence is 13 residues long. V was clipped by 5 bases and J by 6 bases, with 13 bases between them. The CDR3 DNA follows: TGTGCCAGCAGCCCCTGGAGGGATCCTGAAGCTTTCTTT. This gives the protein CASSPWRDPEAFF.

This clonotype was counted only a few times. This chain joins TRBV7-9 and TRBJ1-6, with D tentatively TRBD1 (5 bases). The CDR3 loop spans 16 amino acids. In germline, CDR1 is SEHNR, CDR2 FQNEAQ (reference sequence). Between the trimmed V and J ends, which lost 6 bases and 10 bases, there was a span of 22 bases. CDR3 amino acids: CASRRATDPGWSPLHF. DNA for the CDR3: TGTGCCAGCAGGCGGGCGACAGATCCCGGTTGGTCACCCCTCCACTTT.

This clonotype was counted at least ten times. The genes are TRBV7-8 and TRBJ1-1; the match to TRBD1 covers 10 bases. The CDR3 is 18 amino acids. The V and J ends lost 2 bases and 5 bases, in that order; junction bases with no gene match: 14. In germline, CDR1 is SGHVS, CDR2 FQNEAQ. This CDR3 is CASSLSRGTGVLITEAFF. The CDR3 region has the DNA TGTGCCAGCAGCTTATCCCGCGGGACAGGGGTTTTAATAACTGAAGCTTTCTTT.

There are a few counts of this clonotype. The chain employs TRBV7-9 and TRBJ2-6, with 8 bases matching TRBD1. V lost 4 bases to trimming and J lost 5 bases; unmatched junction nucleotides: 4. Germline-derived CDR1 and CDR2 are SEHNR and FQNEAQ (reference sequence). The CDR3 runs 15 residues. CDR3 sequence (DNA): TGTGCCAGCAGCTCCCGGGACAGGAGGGCCAACGTCCTGACTTTC. It specifies CASSSRDRRANVLTF.

In its sample, this clonotype was seen many times. This chain connects TRBV28 to TRBJ2-7; 7 bases align to TRBD1. The V and J ends lost 2 bases and 3 bases, in that order; junction bases with no gene match: 13. CDR1 is MDHEN, CDR2 SYDVKM, per germline. The CDR3 is 17 residues long. The CDR3 loop is CASSLNLRTGPFYEQYF. The CDR3 coding sequence is TGTGCCAGCAGTTTAAACCTTCGGACAGGCCCCTTCTACGAGCAGTACTTC.

V usage is TRBV20-1 and J usage is TRBJ1-1; TRBD1 matches at 10 bases. The CDR3 length is 15 residues. Germline assignment: CDR1 DFQATT and CDR2 SNEGSKA (reference sequence). V was clipped by 6 bases and J by 0 bases; unmatched bases: 7. In nucleotides, the CDR3 is TGCAGTGCAAGACAGGGGGCGTTGGTGAACACTGAAGCTTTCTTT. Residues: CSARQGALVNTEAFF.

This chain links TRBV13 with TRBJ2-7; D may be TRBD1 (6 bases). V lost 0 bases and J 6 bases, leaving 15 bases between the germline ends. The length of the CDR3 is 15 residues. Germline-derived CDR1 and CDR2 are PRHDT and FYEKMQ (reference sequence). CDR3 sequence reads: CASSLGLRGLGEQYF. The CDR3 nucleotides read TGTGCCAGCAGCTTAGGCCTAAGGGGGTTGGGCGAGCAGTACTTC.

The chain links TRBV9 to TRBJ1-2; perhaps TRBD1 as D (6 bases). The ends were cut back, 0 bases at V and 2 bases at J, with 8 bases in the middle. The CDR3 contains 14 residues. CDR1 is SGDLS and CDR2 is YYNGEE in the germline V gene. The CDR3 sequence is CASSVGQDNYGYTF. CDR3 bases: TGTGCCAGCAGCGTAGGACAGGACAACTATGGCTACACCTTC.

The sample holds one count of this clonotype. The chain combines TRBV6-5 with TRBJ2-7, with 7 bases lining up with TRBD2. The V and J ends lost 6 bases and 0 bases, in that order; junction bases with no gene match: 11. The CDR3 length is 16 residues. Germline V gene data show CDR1 as MNHEY and CDR2 as SVGAGI. CDR3 nucleotide sequence: TGTGCCAGCAGACTCAATGGACTAGTTATCTCCTACGAGCAGTACTTC. It is translated as CASRLNGLVISYEQYF.

This clonotype appeared many times. The chain couples TRBV6-4 to TRBJ1-1; 7 bases fit TRBD1. The CDR3 is made up of 15 amino acids. Germline assignment: CDR1 MRHNA and CDR2 SNTAGT. With V trimmed by 10 bases and J by 4 bases, 15 bases remained unmatched. The CDR3 DNA is TGTGCCATCCTTGAGGGTAGGGGGCCTTTCACTGAAGCTTTCTTT. This codes for CAILEGRGPFTEAFF.

This clonotype was observed once. V and J are TRBV15 and TRBJ1-2; D not certain. V lost 3 bases to trimming and J lost 4 bases, with 15 bases between them. The CDR3 extends over 15 amino acids. CDR1 is LNHNV, CDR2 YYDKDF, per germline (reference sequence). The CDR3 protein is CATSSSLPRVYGYTF. CDR3 DNA: TGTGCCACCAGCAGCTCCCTCCCCAGAGTCTATGGCTACACCTTC.

The chain joins TRBV7-6 to TRBJ2-1; 10 bases map to TRBD2. This CDR3 has 15 amino acids. CDR1 SGHVS and CDR2 FNYEAQ come from the germline V gene. V lost 6 bases and J lost 2; bases outside the gene matches: 4. Here the CDR3 DNA reads TGTGCCAGCAGGCCAACTAGCGGGACCTACAATGAGCAGTTCTTC. It yields the protein CASRPTSGTYNEQFF.

This clonotype showed up many times. V is TRBV7-2 and J is TRBJ2-4; D assignment may be TRBD1 or TRBD2 (7 bases each). Germline lookup yields CDR1 SGHTA and CDR2 FQGNSA. The CDR3 has 18 amino acids. The V end was cut by 4 bases, the J end by 2 bases, with 21 bases between. This chain's CDR3 is CASSWSGRQGGPKNIQYF. In DNA form, the CDR3 reads TGTGCCAGCAGCTGGTCGGGGCGCCAGGGGGGGCCCAAAAACATTCAGTACTTC.

The V gene is TRBV7-2, the J gene TRBJ1-3; D unclear. Germline values: CDR1 SGHTA, CDR2 FQGNSA. The CDR3 spans 16 residues. V lost 5 bases, J lost 1 base, and 15 bases lay in between. CDR3 in DNA: TGTGCCAGCAGCCCTTATCTGGGGAGGTCTGGAAACACCATATATTTT. This translates into CASSPYLGRSGNTIYF.

In this sample, this clonotype turned up a few times. This rearrangement joins TRBV6-4 to TRBJ2-1, with TRBD1 matching over 9 bases. CDR1 is MRHNA, CDR2 SNTAGT, per germline. V lost 8 bases to trimming and J lost 8 bases; unmatched junction nucleotides: 16. This CDR3 spans 16 amino acids. CDR3 DNA: TGTGCCAGCTCTTTTTCCCCGGGACAGGGACTTCATGAGCAGTTCTTC. This translates into CASSFSPGQGLHEQFF.

This clonotype was counted only a few times. This sequence joins TRBV7-2 and TRBJ2-7; 10 positions agree with TRBD2. This CDR3 has 15 residues. The V gene's germline CDR1 is SGHTA and CDR2 FQGNSA. J lost 0 bases, V lost 5 bases, and 4 bases had no gene match. DNA for the CDR3: TGTGCCAGCAGCCCGGGACTAGCGAGCTCCTACGAGCAGTACTTC. Translation gives CASSPGLASSYEQYF.

This clonotype was seen more than once but under ten times. The rearrangement joins TRBV27 to TRBJ1-1; D uncertain. This CDR3 has 11 amino acids. The V end lost 4 bases, the J end lost 3 bases, and 3 bases lay between the germline ends. Germline V gene lookup returns CDR1 MNHEY and CDR2 SMNVEV (reference sequence). CDR3 amino acids: CASSSYTEAFF. CDR3 nucleotide sequence: TGTGCCAGCAGTTCCTACACTGAAGCTTTCTTT.

The V call is TRBV11-2, the J call TRBJ2-3; TRBD1 agrees at 7 bases. The V segment lost 2 bases and the J segment 2 bases; nucleotides outside the gene matches: 16. This CDR3 contains 19 residues. Germline V gene lookup returns CDR1 SGHAT and CDR2 FQNNGV. The CDR3 nucleotides are TGTGCCAGCAGCTTACCAAGACAGGGTTCCGACCTAAACACAGATACGCAGTATTTT. This translates into CASSLPRQGSDLNTDTQYF.

In DNA, the CDR3 is TGTGCCACCAGCAGCGGGACAGGAGCTAACTATGGCTACACCTTC. Residues: CATSSGTGANYGYTF. The gene calls are TRBV15 and TRBJ1-2, with TRBD1 matching 8 bases. Germline V gene sequence: CDR1 LNHNV, CDR2 YYDKDF (reference sequence). The CDR3 contains 15 residues. The V segment lost 3 bases and the J segment 0 bases; nucleotides outside the gene matches: 3.

This clonotype was detected only a few times. The genes are TRBV20-1 and TRBJ2-7; 16 bases match TRBD2. CDR3 length: 14 residues. From germline, CDR1 is DFQATT and CDR2 SNEGSKA (reference sequence). V gave up 5 bases and J gave up 2 bases; unmatched junction bases: 0. CDR3 nucleotides: TGCAGTGCTGGGACTAGCGGGGGGGCCTACGAGCAGTACTTC. Its translation is CSAGTSGGAYEQYF.

This clonotype came up a few times. The chain carries TRBV6-8 and TRBJ2-2, with 13 positions matching TRBD2. The CDR3 is 18 amino acids. Germline lookup yields CDR1 MNHGY and CDR2 SAAAGT. With 5 bases clipped from V and 4 bases from J, the junction kept 10 bases outside the gene matches. CDR3 residues: CASSPHRGLAGSTGELFF. The DNA for the CDR3 is TGTGCCAGCAGTCCACACAGGGGACTAGCGGGAAGCACCGGGGAGCTGTTTTTT.

There are many counts of this clonotype. V usage is TRBV11-2 and J usage is TRBJ2-1; 7 bases line up with TRBD2. V lost 0 bases, J lost 3 bases, and 2 bases stayed unmatched. CDR3 length: 15 amino acids. Germline V lookup: CDR1 SGHAT, CDR2 FQNNGV. In nucleotides, the CDR3 is TGTGCCAGCAGCTTAGAGGGCGGGAGCTACAATGAGCAGTTCTTC. Translation: CASSLEGGSYNEQFF.

The rearrangement links TRBV5-5 to TRBJ2-1, with D perhaps assigned TRBD1 or TRBD2 (5 bases each). This CDR3 has 14 amino acids. The germline V gene has CDR1 SGHKS and CDR2 YYEKEE (reference sequence). The V and J ends lost 4 bases and 9 bases respectively, with 17 bases between them. The CDR3 coding sequence is TGTGCCAGCAGCCCCGGGACGGCTCTCGGTGAGCAGTTCTTC. This sequence encodes CASSPGTALGEQFF.